This TCR beta chain was documented in a study of T-cell memory formation after mild COVID-19. The germline V gene encodes CDR1 SEHNR and CDR2 FQNEAQ (reference sequence). V dropped 11 bases and J dropped 2 bases, with 7 bases sitting between them. The CDR3 runs 11 residues. The table lists this clonotype with a few counts. One entry per CDR3 protein, called by TCRdb with MiXCR from the 5' RACE reads. Among over 350,000 distinct CDR3 sequences, 15% to 20% were seen once, and the ten largest hold about 22%. The source of this sequence is a man between 18 and 29 years old who had mild COVID-19 (a few samples of this study predate the infection). Cell type and time point are not known. The J gene is TRBJ2-1, the V gene TRBV7-9; a weak D match, TRBD1 (5 bases). Sequenced: PBMCs or a T cell subset sorted from them (not recorded which). The CDR3 loop reads CALGAYNEQFF. The CDR3 DNA reads TGTGCCTTAGGGGCCTACAATGAGCAGTTCTTC.